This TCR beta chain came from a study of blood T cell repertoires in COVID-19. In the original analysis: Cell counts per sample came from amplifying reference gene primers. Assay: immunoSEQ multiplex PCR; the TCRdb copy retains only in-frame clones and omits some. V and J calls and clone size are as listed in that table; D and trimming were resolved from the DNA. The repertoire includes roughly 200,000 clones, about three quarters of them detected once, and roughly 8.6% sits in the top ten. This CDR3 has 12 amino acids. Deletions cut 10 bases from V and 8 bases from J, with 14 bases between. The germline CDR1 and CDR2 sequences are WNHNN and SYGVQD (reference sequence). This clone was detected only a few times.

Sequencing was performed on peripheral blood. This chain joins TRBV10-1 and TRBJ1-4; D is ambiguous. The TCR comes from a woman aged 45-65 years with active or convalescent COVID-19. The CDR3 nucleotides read TGCGCCACCCATAAATTGAGGGAAAAACTGTTTTTT. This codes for CATHKLREKLFF.